This TCR beta chain was obtained from a study of CD8 T cells in ankylosing spondylitis. Molecular-barcoded quantitative 5'-RACE produced these TCR beta libraries. TCRdb reprocessed the 5' RACE reads via MiXCR and lists one record per CDR3 protein. This sample has just over 150,000 distinct CDR3 sequences; about 17% occur once, and the top ten carry about 8%. This clonotype was detected a few times. What it binds is not known. Study-wide results and caveats: Among TCR beta sequences, a motif of under ten highly homologous variants appeared characteristic of ankylosing spondylitis blood. Peripheral blood samples showed relatively rare disease-linked clones, and these clones were CD8+.

The CDR3 sequence is 15 residues long. V was cut by 4 bases and J by 0 bases, with 11 bases left in between. Germline loops: CDR1 LNHDA, CDR2 SQIVND (reference sequence). The receptor comes from a male donor with ankylosing spondylitis or in good health (not recorded which). The sample taken for sequencing was blood, either unsorted or a sorted T cell fraction (not recorded which). The chain recombines TRBV19 with TRBJ2-3; possibly TRBD1 or TRBD2 for D (6 bases each). This CDR3 is CASSRTAGSTDTQYF. In nucleotides, the CDR3 is TGTGCCAGTAGTAGGACAGCGGGTAGCACAGATACGCAGTATTTT.